A selection of T cell receptor beta chains follows, all from one sample in a study of shared clonotypes between healthy human individuals. The table came from immunoSEQ multiplex PCR; TCRdb's copy has only in-frame clones and leaves some out. This table has 2 million to 2.5 million clones, 95% appearing once. Specimen: naive CD4+ T cells sorted from blood. All receptors come from a man younger than 35 in good health. The CDR3 runs from the conserved cysteine through the conserved F or W. The D gene is left open where the match is weak. Expanded clones are given a class, and other clones once, few, many or no size at all.

TRBJ2-7 TRBV5-4 NA 14 NA CASSPGTDSYEQYF TGTGCCAGCAGCCCCGGGACGGACTCCTACGAGCAGTACTTC
TRBJ2-3 TRBV29-1 NA 11 few CSVAGTDTQYF TGCAGCGTTGCCGGGACAGATACGCAGTATTTT
TRBJ1-6 TRBV6-5 NA 15 NA CASSYSSEGISPLHF TGTGCCAGCAGTTACTCGTCAGAGGGGATTTCACCCCTCCACTTT
TRBJ1-1 TRBV19 NA 15 NA CASTPTAGVITEAFF TGTGCCAGTACCCCGACCGCGGGGGTGATCACTGAAGCTTTCTTT
TRBJ2-7 TRBV6-1 NA 10 NA CASSDHEQYF TGTGCCAGCAGTGACCACGAGCAGTACTTC
TRBJ2-7 TRBV30 NA 13 NA CAWSGDRGNEQYF TGTGCCTGGAGTGGGGATAGGGGTAACGAGCAGTACTTC
TRBJ1-5 TRBV2 TRBD1 14 NA CASVEQGINQPQHF TGTGCCAGTGTGGAACAGGGGATCAATCAGCCCCAGCATTTT
TRBJ1-2 TRBV20-1 NA 11 NA CSATTMGGYTF TGCAGTGCCACGACAATGGGGGGCTACACCTTC
TRBJ2-1 TRBV9 NA 16 NA CASSQRPVSSYNEQFF TGTGCCAGCAGCCAACGACCCGTAAGCTCCTACAATGAGCAGTTCTTC
TRBJ1-3 TRBV29-1 TRBD1 14 NA CSVSGTEAGNTIYF TGCAGCGTTTCCGGGACAGAAGCTGGAAACACCATATATTTT
TRBJ2-7 TRBV10-3 NA 14 NA CAISQGVQSYEQYF TGTGCCATCAGCCAGGGAGTTCAATCCTACGAGCAGTACTTC
TRBJ1-2 TRBV5-1 NA 13 NA CASSLDSGWGYTF TGCGCCAGCAGCTTGGACTCGGGCTGGGGCTACACCTTC
TRBJ1-5 TRBV28 TRBD1 15 NA CASSPRQGVNQPQHF TGTGCCAGCAGTCCCCGACAGGGGGTCAATCAGCCCCAGCATTTT
TRBJ1-3 TRBV10-3 NA 16 once CAISERDGSSGNTIYF TGTGCCATCAGTGAGCGAGACGGGAGCTCTGGAAACACCATATATTTT
TRBJ1-2 TRBV5-1 TRBD1 13 NA CASSDRTGRGYTF TGCGCCAGCAGCGACCGGACAGGGCGAGGCTACACCTTC
TRBJ1-2 TRBV5-5 NA 13 once CASSLVQTYGYTF TGTGCCAGCAGCTTGGTACAGACCTATGGCTACACCTTC
TRBJ1-2 TRBV11-2 NA 12 NA CASSFADYGYTF TGTGCCAGCAGCTTTGCCGACTATGGCTACACCTTC
TRBJ1-5 TRBV6-5 NA 14 NA CASMESGGNQPQHF TGTGCCAGCATGGAGTCAGGAGGCAATCAGCCCCAGCATTTT
TRBJ1-5 TRBV19 NA 14 NA CASSNRELNQPQHF TGTGCCAGTAGTAACCGGGAGCTCAATCAGCCCCAGCATTTT
TRBJ1-6 TRBV10-2 TRBD1 18 NA CASSEFGQASSYNSPLHF TGCGCCAGCAGTGAGTTCGGACAGGCCAGCTCCTATAATTCACCCCTCCACTTT
TRBJ1-1 TRBV4-1 NA 15 NA CASSQEGDMNTEAFF TGCGCCAGCAGCCAAGAGGGGGATATGAACACTGAAGCTTTCTTT